The sequence of this TCR beta chain was determined in a study of CD8 T cells in ankylosing spondylitis. A single record per CDR3 protein comes from TCRdb applying MiXCR to the 5' RACE reads. This sample has under 250,000 distinct CDR3 sequences, with approximately 10% found just once. This CDR3 spans 18 amino acids. V shed 7 bases, J shed 5 bases, and the junction held 18 bases outside the gene matches. Germline-derived CDR1 and CDR2 are SGHAT and FQDESV (reference sequence). Points on this clonotype: Its antigen is as yet unknown.

Study results and limitations: Existing reports had already noted some motif variants in reactive arthritis synovial fluid and blood.

This receptor was taken from a male donor with ankylosing spondylitis or in good health (not recorded which). Material for sequencing was blood, either unsorted or a sorted T cell fraction (not recorded which). V usage is TRBV11-1 and J usage is TRBJ2-5, with 11 bases aligning to TRBD2. CDR3 DNA: TGTGCCAGCACCCCGAAGGAATGGCTAGCGGGGGGCGAGGAGACCCAGTACTTC. Translated: CASTPKEWLAGGEETQYF. Based on the CDR3 plus reference TRBV11-1 and TRBJ2-5, the full variable domain is EAEVAQSPRYKITEKSQAVAFWCDPISGHATLYWYRQILGQGPELLVQFQDESVVDDSQLPKDRFSAERLKGVDSTLKIQPAELGDSAMYLCASTPKEWLAGGEETQYFGPGTRLLVL.